Listed below are T cell receptor beta chains from one sample, sequenced in a study of blood T cell repertoires in COVID-19. Assay used: immunoSEQ multiplex PCR; TCRdb lists only in-frame clones, some missing. The sample gives 130,000 to 150,000 clones, around 87% of which show up once; around 11% is in the top ten. The source material was PBMCs or T cells enriched from blood (not recorded which). The origin of the receptors is a man in his sixties who had recovered from COVID-19. CDR3s include the opening cysteine and the closing phenylalanine or tryptophan. The D gene is left open where the match is weak. Rows may omit the clone size; those that give it use once, few, many or a size class.

j_gene	abundance	v_gene	d_gene	CDR3aa	CDR3nt
TRBJ2-2	-	TRBV2	-	CASGRNTGELFF	TGTGCCAGCGGGAGGAACACCGGGGAGCTGTTTTTT
TRBJ1-5	-	TRBV16	-	CASSQSIGDQPQHF	TGTGCCAGCAGCCAATCGATAGGGGATCAGCCCCAGCATTTT
TRBJ1-1	-	TRBV18	-	CASSPKIRTEAFF	TGTGCCAGCTCACCTAAGATTCGGACTGAAGCTTTCTTT
TRBJ1-1	-	TRBV20-1	TRBD1	CSAIDRADPEAFF	TGCAGTGCTATTGACAGGGCGGATCCTGAAGCTTTCTTT
TRBJ2-2	few	TRBV19	TRBD2	CASSGPKVGGGPPTGELFF	TGTGCCAGTAGTGGCCCTAAGGTCGGCGGGGGGCCCCCGACCGGGGAGCTGTTTTTT
TRBJ2-1	-	TRBV2	-	CASSAIKRQKVEQFF	TGTGCCAGCAGTGCAATCAAGCGCCAAAAAGTCGAGCAGTTCTTC
TRBJ2-1	few	TRBV3-1/TRBV3-2	TRBD2	CASNLAGSNEQFF	TGTGCCAGCAACCTAGCGGGATCTAATGAGCAGTTCTTC
TRBJ2-7	-	TRBV18	-	CASSRDQGTPYEQYF	TGTGCCAGCTCCCGGGACCAGGGGACCCCCTACGAGCAGTACTTC
TRBJ1-3	-	TRBV7-3	-	CASSPGTSGNTIYF	TGTGCCAGCAGCCCAGGAACCTCTGGAAACACCATATATTTT
TRBJ2-1	-	TRBV30	TRBD2	CAWSVQAGGPEEQFF	TGTGCCTGGAGTGTACAAGCGGGAGGGCCAGAAGAGCAGTTCTTC
TRBJ2-1	-	TRBV9	TRBD2	CASSVELAGVEEQFF	TGTGCCAGCAGCGTAGAATTAGCGGGAGTTGAAGAGCAGTTCTTC
TRBJ2-1	-	TRBV24-1	-	CATSSGNYNEQFF	TGTGCCACCAGTAGTGGCAACTACAATGAGCAGTTCTTC
TRBJ1-2	-	TRBV28	TRBD1	CASSPGTGGRYTF	TGTGCCAGCAGTCCCGGGACAGGAGGTCGCTACACCTTC
TRBJ1-2	-	TRBV10-2	-	CASSEVGRYGYTF	TGCGCCAGCAGTGAGGTGGGGCGGTATGGCTACACCTTC
TRBJ2-1	-	TRBV21-1	-	CASSVYRWDNEQFF	TGTGCCAGCAGCGTCTACAGGTGGGACAATGAGCAGTTCTTC
TRBJ1-4	-	TRBV5-6	-	CASSQLPRGRPNEKLFF	TGTGCCAGCAGCCAATTACCCAGGGGCCGGCCTAATGAAAAACTGTTTTTT
TRBJ1-2	-	TRBV6-5	TRBD1	CASSNRGGDYGYTF	TGTGCCAGCAGCAACAGGGGCGGAGACTATGGCTACACCTTC
TRBJ1-5	-	TRBV18	TRBD1	CASSPPGQGAHQPQHF	TGTGCCAGCTCACCGCCGGGACAGGGGGCTCATCAGCCCCAGCATTTT
TRBJ2-5	few	TRBV15	TRBD2	CATSTRDYPRQETQYF	TGTGCCACCAGCACCCGGGACTATCCCCGCCAAGAGACCCAGTACTTC
TRBJ1-2	-	TRBV11-2	-	CASSARGDYGYTF	TGTGCCAGCAGCGCCCGAGGAGACTATGGCTACACCTTC
TRBJ1-4	-	TRBV5-1	TRBD1	CASSMRQGFGTGEKLFF	TGCGCCAGCAGCATGAGACAGGGTTTTGGGACTGGTGAAAAACTGTTTTTT
TRBJ1-5	-	TRBV19	-	CASSRGGSNQPQHF	TGTGCCAGTAGTCGGGGGGGTAGCAATCAGCCCCAGCATTTT
TRBJ2-7	-	TRBV18	-	CASSSRAGYEQYF	TGTGCCAGCTCGAGTCGGGCGGGCTACGAGCAGTACTTC
TRBJ1-1	-	TRBV24-1	-	CATRRGGNTEAFF	TGTGCCACCAGGCGGGGGGGGAACACTGAAGCTTTCTTT
TRBJ2-5	-	TRBV7-6	TRBD2	CASSLGREGKTQYF	TGTGCCAGCAGCTTGGGCAGGGAGGGGAAGACCCAGTACTTC
TRBJ2-1	-	TRBV5-1	TRBD2	CASRYGLADVYNEQFF	TGCGCCAGCAGATATGGACTAGCGGACGTTTACAATGAGCAGTTCTTC